Listed here are 25 T cell receptor beta chains from one sample, sequenced in a study of neurological immune-mediated disorders (dated by TCRdb to between 2018 and 2020). Libraries were constructed by 5' RACE. Sequencer: Illumina HiSeq 2500. TCRdb trimmed public reads at Q25 via fastp, called clones via MiXCR and kept in-frame beta chains. A single entry per CDR3 protein holds the most common genes and DNA from its merged rows. Across this sample there are more than 75,000 distinct CDR3 sequences, with roughly 3.3% seen only once. The ten largest account for less than 3.5% of the sample. The sample taken for sequencing was PBMCs. These receptors were taken from a woman aged 45-59 years with multiple sclerosis.

This clonotype showed up many times. CDR3 coding DNA: TGCAGTGCTCCCGGGGCTAGCGGGGGCATTTACAATGAGCAGTTCTTC. Translation gives CSAPGASGGIYNEQFF. V usage is TRBV20-1 and J usage is TRBJ2-1; 10 bases align to TRBD2. The J segment lost 4 bases and the V segment lost 5 bases, leaving 11 bases of the junction unmatched. The CDR3 covers 16 residues. The germline V gene encodes CDR1 DFQATT and CDR2 SNEGSKA (reference sequence).

In this sample, this clonotype turned up a few times. The CDR3: CSASGTGNTYEQYF. CDR3 DNA: TGCAGTGCTTCCGGGACAGGGAATACCTACGAGCAGTACTTC. This chain connects TRBV20-1 to TRBJ2-7; 9 bases fit TRBD1. V gave up 5 bases and J gave up 2 bases; unmatched junction bases: 7. The CDR3 extends over 14 amino acids. Germline V gene data show CDR1 as DFQATT and CDR2 as SNEGSKA (reference sequence).

This clonotype has a handful of counts. V and J are TRBV15 and TRBJ2-1; 8 nucleotides match TRBD2. V lost 3 bases to trimming and J lost 6 bases; unmatched junction nucleotides: 7. The CDR3 spans 15 residues. Germline CDR1 and CDR2: LNHNV and YYDKDF (reference sequence). In DNA, the CDR3 is TGTGCCACCAGCAGGGGACTAGTGGGTACCAATGAGCAGTTCTTC. It is translated as CATSRGLVGTNEQFF.

The V call is TRBV18, the J call TRBJ1-2, with D unresolved. Germline lookup yields CDR1 KGHSH and CDR2 LQKENI. With 6 bases removed from V and 4 bases from J, the gap between germline ends came to 15 bases. The CDR3 extends over 14 amino acids. CDR3 region: CASSQKTRLYGYTF. In nucleotides, the CDR3 is TGTGCCAGCTCGCAGAAAACCAGACTCTATGGCTACACCTTC.

This clonotype was counted ten times or more. J is TRBJ1-1 and V is TRBV3-1; D call uncertain. The V and J ends lost 1 base and 7 bases respectively, with 13 bases between them. CDR3 size: 14 residues. Germline-derived CDR1 and CDR2 are LGHDT and YNNKEL (reference sequence). This CDR3 reads CASSQVYQKYEAFF. The CDR3 DNA reads as TGTGCCAGCAGCCAAGTATATCAGAAATATGAAGCTTTCTTT.

This clonotype was seen a few times. The genes are TRBV5-1 and TRBJ2-5, with TRBD1 matching 8 bases. Trimming cost V 4 bases and J 4 bases; bases outside gene matches: 6. CDR3 length equals 14 residues. CDR1 is SGHRS and CDR2 is YFSETQ in the germline V gene. CDR3: CASSTGQGRETQYF. The CDR3 DNA reads TGCGCCAGCAGCACCGGACAGGGTCGAGAGACCCAGTACTTC. Filled out from reference TRBV5-1 and TRBJ2-5, the complete variable domain reads KAGVTQTPRYLIKTRGQQVTLSCSPISGHRSVSWYQQTPGQGLQFLFEYFSETQRNKGNFPGRFSGRQFSNSRSEMNVSTLELGDSALYLCASSTGQGRETQYFGPGTRLLVL.

In its sample, this clonotype was seen many times. The chain joins TRBV5-1 to TRBJ2-1; 7 bases agree with TRBD1. The CDR3 runs 17 residues. The V gene's germline CDR1 is SGHRS and CDR2 YFSETQ. V was pared by 3 bases and J by 0 bases, with 9 bases of the junction left unmatched. The CDR3 sequence is CASSSYRGLSSYNEQFF. The CDR3 DNA sequence: TGCGCCAGCAGCTCCTACAGGGGCCTCAGCTCCTACAATGAGCAGTTCTTC.

This clonotype was recorded many times. The V and J genes are TRBV11-2 and TRBJ1-1; tentatively, D is TRBD1 (5 bases). Germline V CDR1 and CDR2: SGHAT, FQNNGV. V was clipped by 5 bases and J by 1 base, with 14 bases between them. The CDR3 extends over 15 amino acids. For the CDR3, the DNA is TGTGCCAGCAGCACCCCTAGACAGCCGAACACTGAAGCTTTCTTT. It encodes CASSTPRQPNTEAFF.

This clonotype was picked up many times. The gene calls are TRBV29-1 and TRBJ2-5, with unresolved D. V lost 6 bases and J 3 bases, leaving 5 bases between the germline ends. The length of the CDR3 is 10 residues. Germline values: CDR1 SQVTM, CDR2 ANQGSEA. CDR3 coding DNA: TGCAGCGTGGGAAAAGAGACCCAGTACTTC. It specifies CSVGKETQYF.

This clonotype was picked up many times. In DNA, the CDR3 is TGCAGTGCTAGATTGTTGTCCGGACTTAATGAAAAACTGTTTTTT. Translating it yields CSARLLSGLNEKLFF. The J gene is TRBJ1-4, the V gene TRBV20-1; D gene unclear. The CDR3 is made up of 15 amino acids. With 2 bases removed from V and 4 bases from J, the gap between germline ends came to 14 bases. Germline V gene data show CDR1 as DFQATT and CDR2 as SNEGSKA (reference sequence).

This clonotype occurred many times. This chain uses TRBV7-2 with TRBJ2-7, with D unresolved. The CDR3 is made up of 13 amino acids. Trimming removed 0 bases from V and 2 bases from J, with 5 bases in between. Looked up from germline, CDR1 is SGHTA and CDR2 is FQGNSA. The CDR3 DNA reads as TGTGCCAGCAGCTTAGCTGGTACCTACGAGCAGTACTTC. It yields the protein CASSLAGTYEQYF.

This chain joins TRBV11-3 and TRBJ2-3; 9 bases agree with TRBD2. In germline, CDR1 is SGHNT, CDR2 YENEEA. The V gene end was trimmed by 4 bases and the J gene end by 3 bases; junction bases not matched to a gene: 11. The CDR3 length is 17 residues. CDR3 nucleotide sequence: TGTGCCAGCAGCTCCAAGTCGGCGGGGGGGAGTACAGATACGCAGTATTTT. Translating gives CASSSKSAGGSTDTQYF. Combining the CDR3 with reference TRBV11-3 and TRBJ2-3 gives the whole variable domain EAGVVQSPRYKIIEKKQPVAFWCNPISGHNTLYWYLQNLGQGPELLIRYENEEAVDDSQLPKDRFSAERLKGVDSTLKIQPAELGDSAVYLCASSSKSAGGSTDTQYFGPGTRLTVL.

Ten or more counts support this clonotype. The V and J genes are TRBV20-1 and TRBJ1-6; the match to TRBD1 covers 7 bases. CDR3 length: 13 amino acids. CDR1 is DFQATT, CDR2 SNEGSKA, per germline (reference sequence). The ends lost 5 bases at V and 4 bases at J; junction bases unmatched: 2. This chain's CDR3 is CSARDSYNSPLHF. As DNA, the CDR3 is TGCAGTGCTCGGGACAGTTATAATTCACCCCTCCACTTT.

This clonotype was found many times. V and J are TRBV11-2 and TRBJ1-4; possibly TRBD1 for D (5 bases). Trimming removed 5 bases from V and 12 bases from J, with 10 bases in between. CDR3 size: 11 residues. Germline assignment: CDR1 SGHAT and CDR2 FQNNGV. The CDR3 sequence is CASSSDRELFF. Written as DNA, the CDR3 is TGTGCCAGCAGCAGCGACAGAGAACTGTTTTTT.

This clonotype has a count of ten or more. V usage is TRBV28 and J usage is TRBJ2-2; 11 bases match TRBD1. V shed 5 bases, J shed 7 bases, and the junction held 15 bases outside the gene matches. From germline, CDR1 is MDHEN and CDR2 SYDVKM. This CDR3 has 18 amino acids. CDR3 in DNA: TGTGCCAGCAGTCCACCCGGGACAGGGGGATTGCGTGGCGGGGAGCTGTTTTTT. Translated, it gives CASSPPGTGGLRGGELFF.

By its share, this clonotype is medium-sized. The chain carries TRBV28 and TRBJ2-1; 12 bases are shared with TRBD2. Germline V gene lookup returns CDR1 MDHEN and CDR2 SYDVKM. V shed 5 bases and J 3 bases; nucleotides not matched to a gene: 5. The CDR3 is made up of 16 amino acids. The CDR3 region has the DNA TGTGCCAGCAGTCCTTGGACTAGCGGGGACTACAATGAGCAGTTCTTC. Its protein is CASSPWTSGDYNEQFF.

This clonotype came up many times. V and J are TRBV6-6 and TRBJ1-2, with D unresolved. V was pared by 7 bases and J by 3 bases, with 21 bases between. The CDR3 runs to 16 residues. In germline, CDR1 is MNHNY, CDR2 SVGAGI (reference sequence). In DNA, the CDR3 is TGTGCCAGCAAAAGGTCTGGTGGGATGTCCGACTATGGCTACACCTTC. It encodes CASKRSGGMSDYGYTF.

This clonotype showed up many times. Here the CDR3 reads CASSLVAGSAQAFF. Written as DNA, the CDR3 is TGTGCCAGCAGCTTAGTAGCGGGATCCGCCCAGGCTTTCTTT. The genes are TRBV7-2 and TRBJ1-1; D gene ambiguous. This CDR3 contains 14 residues. CDR1 and CDR2 (germline): SGHTA, FQGNSA. V lost 1 base and J 11 bases, leaving 17 bases between the germline ends.

This clonotype showed up many times. The V call is TRBV20-1, the J call TRBJ1-2, with 7 bases matching TRBD1. The V segment lost 5 bases and the J segment 5 bases; nucleotides outside the gene matches: 11. CDR1 and CDR2 from the germline V gene are DFQATT and SNEGSKA (reference sequence). This CDR3 comprises 14 residues. CDR3 protein: CSALTRDSSYGYTF. CDR3 nucleotide sequence: TGCAGTGCTTTAACGAGGGACAGCTCGTATGGCTACACCTTC.

This clonotype was counted at least ten times. This chain links TRBV12-3 or TRBV12-4 with TRBJ1-5, with D unclear. This CDR3 region has 13 residues. Trimming cost V 3 bases and J 6 bases, with 9 bases left between them. This CDR3 is CASSFREIQPQHF. CDR3 coding DNA: TGTGCCAGCAGTTTTCGGGAAATTCAGCCCCAGCATTTT.

This clonotype was counted at least ten times. The V call is TRBV12-3 or TRBV12-4, the J call TRBJ2-2, with D perhaps matching TRBD1 (5 bases). With 4 bases removed from V and 3 bases from J, the gap between germline ends came to 12 bases. There are 15 residues in the CDR3. CDR3 DNA sequence: TGTGCCAGCAGTTCAGGGTCTTGGGACACCGGGGAGCTGTTTTTT. Translated: CASSSGSWDTGELFF.

This clonotype was counted at least ten times. The gene calls are TRBV20-1 and TRBJ1-6, with D tentatively TRBD1 (5 bases). V lost 0 bases, J lost 0 bases, and 9 bases lay in between. This CDR3 is built from 16 residues. Per the germline V gene, CDR1 is DFQATT and CDR2 is SNEGSKA (reference sequence). CDR3 nucleotides: TGCAGTGCTAGAGATGGGGGGAGCTCCTATAATTCACCCCTCCACTTT. Translating gives CSARDGGSSYNSPLHF.

The chain has TRBV5-4 and TRBJ2-3; D is undetermined. Deletions cut 1 base from V and 4 bases from J, with 4 bases between. Germline CDR1 and CDR2: SGHNT and YYREEE (reference sequence). The CDR3 is 12 amino acids. CDR3: CASSLSSDTQYF. The CDR3 nucleotides read TGTGCCAGCAGCTTGTCTTCAGATACGCAGTATTTT.

Worth noting for this clonotype: A much larger clonotype is one base distant, so this may be a read error. The V and J genes are TRBV19 and TRBJ2-1, with 10 bases identical to TRBD2. The germline V gene has CDR1 LNHDA and CDR2 SQIVND (reference sequence). The CDR3 length is 15 residues. The CDR3 loop is CASSIQAGGRNAQFF. CDR3 bases: TGTGCCAGTAGTATCCAAGCGGGGGGGCGTAATGCGCAGTTCTTC. Together with reference TRBV19 and TRBJ2-1, the CDR3 gives the full variable domain: DGGITQSPKYLFRKEGQNVTLSCEQNLNHDAMYWYRQDPGQGLRLIYYSQIVNDFQKGDIAEGYSVSREKKESFPLTVTSAQKNPTAFYLCASSIQAGGRNAQFFGPGTRLTVL.

This clonotype was observed many times. For the CDR3, the DNA is TGTGCCAGCAGCACGGACAGAGCCGGGACCCAGTACTTC. Translating it yields CASSTDRAGTQYF. This chain links TRBV7-6 with TRBJ2-5; possibly TRBD1 for D (6 bases). This CDR3 has 13 amino acids. The germline gives CDR1 SGHVS, CDR2 FNYEAQ. V gave up 5 bases and J gave up 7 bases, with 14 bases separating them.